Below, 11 T cell receptor beta chains from the same sample are listed, as sequenced in a study of blood T cell repertoires in COVID-19. TCRdb keeps only in-frame clones here, not all; method: immunoSEQ multiplex PCR. This table has approximately 530,000 clones, 85% to 90% appearing once. The source material was peripheral blood. These receptors came from a woman aged 45-65 years with COVID-19, enrolled during active disease.

The genes are TRBV11-1 and TRBJ1-1; D may be TRBD1 (6 bases). Trimming pared 4 bases from V and 1 base from J, leaving 10 bases between. The CDR3 covers 14 residues. Germline V gene sequence: CDR1 SGHAT, CDR2 FQDESV (reference sequence). The CDR3 DNA reads as TGTGCCAGCAGCTCCCGGACAGCGAACACTGAAGCTTTCTTT. It specifies CASSSRTANTEAFF. Variable domain in full (rest from reference TRBV11-1 and TRBJ1-1): EAEVAQSPRYKITEKSQAVAFWCDPISGHATLYWYRQILGQGPELLVQFQDESVVDDSQLPKDRFSAERLKGVDSTLKIQPAELGDSAMYLCASSSRTANTEAFFGQGTRLTVV.

In DNA, the CDR3 is TGTGCCAGCAGCTCAGGACAGGGCTACCAAGAGACCCAGTACTTC. It yields the protein CASSSGQGYQETQYF. The J gene is TRBJ2-5, the V gene TRBV7-2; 8 positions agree with TRBD1. J gave up 0 bases and V 4 bases, and 4 bases lay outside the gene matches. Germline CDR1 SGHTA, CDR2 FQGNSA. This CDR3 is built from 15 residues.

The gene calls are TRBV28 and TRBJ2-7; possible D gene TRBD2, 5 bases. Trimming cost V 5 bases and J 3 bases, with 14 bases left between them. The CDR3 has 14 amino acids. CDR1 is MDHEN and CDR2 is SYDVKM in the germline V gene. CDR3 sequence: CASSPDNRGYEQYF. In DNA, the CDR3 is TGTGCCAGCAGTCCCGATAATCGGGGCTACGAGCAGTACTTC.

This clone has a handful of counts. This sequence joins TRBV30 and TRBJ1-1; no firm D call. Trimming took 2 bases from V and 0 from J, leaving 7 bases between them. Germline V gene lookup returns CDR1 GTSNPN and CDR2 SVGIG (reference sequence). This CDR3 has 13 amino acids. Here the CDR3 DNA reads TGTGCCTGGAGTAGGAGCGTGAACACTGAAGCTTTCTTT. Protein sequence: CAWSRSVNTEAFF.

The chain uses TRBV9 and TRBJ1-6; TRBD1 is a possible D gene (6 bases). This CDR3 has 17 residues. Germline loops: CDR1 SGDLS, CDR2 YYNGEE. Trimming removed 4 bases at V and 8 bases at J, with 22 bases between. The CDR3 nucleotides are TGTGCCAGCAGCCTAACGATCGGGGGGGCAGGGGATTCACCCCTCCACTTT. This gives the protein CASSLTIGGAGDSPLHF.

DNA of the CDR3: TGCAGCGTTGACCAGGGTGTAGGAAACACCATATATTTT. Protein: CSVDQGVGNTIYF. The V gene is TRBV29-1, the J gene TRBJ1-3; possible D gene TRBD1, 5 bases. V shed 3 bases and J shed 4 bases, with 10 bases lying between them. CDR3 size: 13 residues. Germline loops: CDR1 SQVTM, CDR2 ANQGSEA.

The CDR3 DNA sequence: TGCGCCAGCAGCCCTCCGGGACTCTACAATGAGCAGTTCTTC. Protein sequence: CASSPPGLYNEQFF. The V call is TRBV5-1, the J call TRBJ2-1, with D perhaps matching TRBD2 (6 bases). Trimming shortened V by 4 bases and J by 3 bases, and 11 bases separated the two germline ends. CDR1 SGHRS and CDR2 YFSETQ come from the germline V gene. CDR3 length equals 14 residues.

Worth noting for this clone: Other nucleotide sequences in the sample specify the same CDR3. The chain combines TRBV5-1 with TRBJ2-7; 7 bases are shared with TRBD2. CDR3 length: 13 amino acids. Germline CDR1 SGHRS, CDR2 YFSETQ. With V trimmed by 4 bases and J by 1 base, 2 bases remained unmatched. The CDR3 nucleotides read TGCGCCAGCAGCCCGGGAGGTTCCTACGAGCAGTACTTC. This translates into CASSPGGSYEQYF.

The chain combines TRBV19 with TRBJ1-4; unclear D gene. V lost 6 bases and J 0 bases, leaving 14 bases between the germline ends. Germline V gene data show CDR1 as LNHDA and CDR2 as SQIVND (reference sequence). The CDR3 totals 16 residues. The CDR3 bases are TGTGCCAGTAGCCGAAACCCGGGTTCAACTAATGAAAAACTGTTTTTT. This gives the protein CASSRNPGSTNEKLFF.

Remarks on this clone: This same CDR3 is encoded by further DNA sequences in the sample. The chain has TRBV6-5 and TRBJ2-7; the D is unclear. Germline assignment: CDR1 MNHEY and CDR2 SVGAGI. This CDR3 spans 13 amino acids. Trimming left V 5 bases short and J 1 base short, with 9 bases between. The CDR3 nucleotides read TGTGCCAGCAGTCCGGCCGGGTCCTACGAGCAGTACTTC. This codes for CASSPAGSYEQYF.

The chain uses TRBV5-4 and TRBJ2-7; D gene unclear. The V gene lost 5 bases and the J gene lost 6 bases, with 18 bases spanning the gap. This CDR3 contains 14 residues. Looked up from germline, CDR1 is SGHNT and CDR2 is YYREEE (reference sequence). In DNA form, the CDR3 reads TGTGCCAGCAGGCCGTCAAACAGTACTGGCGAGCAGTACTTC. Amino acids: CASRPSNSTGEQYF. The full variable domain, in which reference TRBV5-4 and TRBJ2-7 provide the parts outside the CDR3, is ETGVTQSPTHLIKTRGQQVTLRCSSQSGHNTVSWYQQALGQGPQFIFQYYREEENGRGNFPPRFSGLQFPNYSSELNVNALELDDSALYLCASRPSNSTGEQYFGPGTRLTVT.